The rows below give T cell receptor beta chains drawn from one sample of a study of T cells in narcolepsy. The method was immunoSEQ multiplex PCR; TCRdb's version includes in-frame clones alone and lacks a portion of them. The sample carries fewer than 40,000 clones, around 90% recorded once. The sequencing input was CD45RA- memory CD4+ T cells from PBMCs. The receptors were sampled from a human donor with narcolepsy. Both conserved end residues are part of each CDR3. A D gene is named only where the DNA matches it firmly. The size field is filled for only some rows; it gives once, few, many or a size class.

V	D	J	size	DNA	CDR3
TRBV18	.	TRBJ1-6	.	TGTGCCAGCGCCCTCGCGCGGGGGAGCGATTCACCCCTCCACTTT	CASALARGSDSPLHF
TRBV5-6	.	TRBJ1-2	.	TGTGCCAGCAGCTTGGGGCAGTATGGCTACACCTTC	CASSLGQYGYTF
TRBV27	TRBD2	TRBJ2-2	.	TGTGCCAGCAGCCCGACTAGCGGGAACACCGGGGAGCTGTTTTTT	CASSPTSGNTGELFF
TRBV15	.	TRBJ1-2	.	TGTGCCACCAGCAGAGACCCAGGGCACTATGGCTACACCTTC	CATSRDPGHYGYTF
TRBV10-3	.	TRBJ1-1	.	TGTGCCATCAGTGGGTATGGGGCGGGCGACACTGAAGCTTTCTTT	CAISGYGAGDTEAFF
TRBV7-8	TRBD1	TRBJ2-1	.	TGTGCCAGCAGCACCGACAGGGGGCGTGTAAATGAGCAGTTCTTC	CASSTDRGRVNEQFF
TRBV6-5	.	TRBJ1-2	.	TGTGCCAGCAGTTACGGTGCTTTAGCTAACTATGGCTACACCTTC	CASSYGALANYGYTF
TRBV7-2	.	TRBJ1-2	.	TGTGCCAGCAGCTTAGATGGTTCGGGGGGCTATGGCTACACCTTC	CASSLDGSGGYGYTF
TRBV30	.	TRBJ1-6	few	TGTGCCTGGAGTGCCCCGGGACGTTTAAATTCACCCCTCCACTTT	CAWSAPGRLNSPLHF
TRBV7-6	.	TRBJ2-7	.	TGTGCCAGCAGCTTGCAAGAGGCGGGGCAGGTGCAGTACTTC	CASSLQEAGQVQYF
TRBV28	.	TRBJ1-4	.	TGTGCCAGCAGTTTAACCGGAGCAACTAATGAAAAACTGTTTTTT	CASSLTGATNEKLFF
TRBV11-1	.	TRBJ1-2	.	TGTGCCAGCAGTCTGGAAGGACAAGGGAACTATGGCTACACCTTC	CASSLEGQGNYGYTF
TRBV7-3	.	TRBJ2-2	.	TGTGCCAGCAGCTTAAGCGGGGCGGGGAGTGGCGGGGAGCTGTTTTTT	CASSLSGAGSGGELFF
TRBV28	.	TRBJ2-2	.	TGTGCCAGCAGTTTACAGGTGCCCGGGGAGCTGTTTTTT	CASSLQVPGELFF
TRBV7-2	.	TRBJ1-2	.	TGTGCCAGCAGCCGCGGAGGGGGCTACACCTTC	CASSRGGGYTF
TRBV5-1	.	TRBJ2-7	.	TGCGCCAGCAGCTTTGTGGCTAGTGAGCTCTACGAGCAGTACTTC	CASSFVASELYEQYF
TRBV7-2	.	TRBJ2-3	.	TGTGCCAGCAGCTCCAGGGGGGGCGATACGCAGTATTTT	CASSSRGGDTQYF
TRBV28	.	TRBJ2-7	.	TGTGCCAGCAGTCCGACCAACAGGGACGAGCAGTACTTC	CASSPTNRDEQYF
TRBV7-2	TRBD2	TRBJ2-3	.	TGTGCCAGCAGCTTAGGTAGCGGGGGGTTATCAGATACGCAGTATTTT	CASSLGSGGLSDTQYF
TRBV7-8	TRBD2	TRBJ2-7	.	TGTGCCAGCAGCTCCAACCGACTTAGCGGGAGGGCCTCTTACGAGCAGTACTTC	CASSSNRLSGRASYEQYF
TRBV19	.	TRBJ1-5	.	TGTGCCAGTTCTTGGAGGAGGGCAGGAAATCAGCCCCAGCATTTT	CASSWRRAGNQPQHF
TRBV28	.	TRBJ2-2	.	TGTGCCAGCAGTGCGGGACCACCCAATCGGCGGGAGCTGTTTTTT	CASSAGPPNRRELFF
TRBV29-1	TRBD2	TRBJ2-5	few	TGCAGCGTTCCACACCGACTAGCGGATGTACAAGAGACCCAGTACTTC	CSVPHRLADVQETQYF
TRBV19	TRBD1	TRBJ2-7	.	TGTGCCAGTAGTGACCCGGGACAGGGGTACTACGAGCAGTACTTC	CASSDPGQGYYEQYF
TRBV7-2	.	TRBJ1-2	.	TGTGCCAGCAGCTTAGGCCCCGGAGAGAACTATGGCTACACCTTC	CASSLGPGENYGYTF
TRBV5-4	.	TRBJ2-1	few	TGTGCCAGCGGAAGGGGGGGCAATGAGCAGTTCTTC	CASGRGGNEQFF
TRBV18	.	TRBJ2-7	.	TGTGCCAGCTCACCGGGGAACCAGTACGAGCAGTACTTC	CASSPGNQYEQYF
TRBV5-6	TRBD1	TRBJ1-6	.	TGTGCCAGCAGGTCCCGGGACAGGTTTCCCCTCCACTTT	CASRSRDRFPLHF
TRBV5-1	.	TRBJ2-1	.	TGCGCCAGCAGCTTGGACTCTTCCTACAATGAGCAGTTCTTC	CASSLDSSYNEQFF
TRBV5-1	TRBD1	TRBJ1-2	.	TGCGCCAGCAGTTCTAACGGACAGGGGGCGCGGGGCTACACCTTC	CASSSNGQGARGYTF
TRBV2	TRBD1	TRBJ2-1	.	TGTGCCAGCCTTGGACAGGGGGCGTTCAATGAGCAGTTCTTC	CASLGQGAFNEQFF
TRBV5-4	TRBD1	TRBJ2-7	.	TGTGCCAGCAGCTCCTGGACAGGGGGTTTGGAGCAGTACTTC	CASSSWTGGLEQYF
TRBV18	.	TRBJ1-3	.	TGTGCCAGCTCACCCCCTATCCGGGGGAGCTCTGGAAACACCATATATTTT	CASSPPIRGSSGNTIYF
TRBV19	.	TRBJ2-5	.	TGTGCCAGCCAGAGGGAGGAGACCCAGTACTTC	CASQREETQYF
TRBV15	TRBD2	TRBJ2-3	.	TGTGCCACCAGCAGACCTCGAGCGGGGGGGCTGGATACGCAGTATTTT	CATSRPRAGGLDTQYF
TRBV6-6	.	TRBJ1-2	.	TGTGCCAGCAGTTTCCGACCGGGGGCTTCTAACTATGGCTACACCTTC	CASSFRPGASNYGYTF
TRBV7-9	.	TRBJ2-1	.	TGTGCCACCTTGCGTGGCGGGATCTCCTACAATGAGCAGTTCTTC	CATLRGGISYNEQFF
TRBV2	.	TRBJ1-2	once	TGTGCCAGCAGAAACGAAGGATCATATGGCTACACCTTC	CASRNEGSYGYTF
TRBV9	TRBD1	TRBJ1-1	.	TGTGCCAGCAGCGTAGCAGGGGGGTTGGACAGTCGTGGCACTGAAGCTTTCTTT	CASSVAGGLDSRGTEAFF
TRBV10-1	.	TRBJ2-5	.	TGCGCCAGCCGCTCCCCAGGGCGGGAGACCCAGTACTTC	CASRSPGRETQYF
TRBV11-2	.	TRBJ2-6	.	TGTGCCAGCAGCTTCGTCGGACTGGAGGCCGTCCTGACTTTC	CASSFVGLEAVLTF
TRBV7-6	TRBD2	TRBJ2-7	.	TGTGCCAGCAGCCCTGGGGGGGCGGGAGGCGAGCAGTACTTC	CASSPGGAGGEQYF
TRBV18	TRBD1	TRBJ1-5	.	TGTGCCAGCTCGCCGGGACAGGATAATCAGCCCCAGCATTTT	CASSPGQDNQPQHF
TRBV15	.	TRBJ2-7	.	TGTGCCACCAGCAGAGGCGGTTCCAGGGACCACGAGCAGTACTTC	CATSRGGSRDHEQYF
TRBV6-6	.	TRBJ1-3	.	TGTGCCAGCAATTGGCAGTCCTCTGGAAACACCATATATTTT	CASNWQSSGNTIYF
TRBV7-6	.	TRBJ2-6	.	TGTGCCAGCAGCTCCCACTCTGGGGCCAACGTCCTGACTTTC	CASSSHSGANVLTF
TRBV6-1	TRBD1	TRBJ2-3	once	TGTGCCAGCTCTTCGGGACAGAGAAACGCAGATACGCAGTATTTT	CASSSGQRNADTQYF
TRBV4-1	.	TRBJ2-7	.	TGCGCCAGCAGCCAACCCTCGGCCAGAAGCTCCTACGAGCAGTGCTTC	CASSQPSARSSYEQCF
TRBV11-1	.	TRBJ1-4	.	TGTGCCAGCAGCTTGGCGAAGGGGGAAAAACTGTTTTTT	CASSLAKGEKLFF
TRBV5-3	.	TRBJ1-1	.	TGTGCCAGAATCCGGGAGGGGACCGGAACTTTCTTT	CARIREGTGTFF
TRBV20-1	.	TRBJ2-3	.	TGCAGTGCTAGGCGGCCAGATACGCAGTATTTT	CSARRPDTQYF
TRBV7-2	TRBD2	TRBJ2-7	.	TGTGCCAGCAGCTTAGCTAGCGGGGGGGCCCCAAACGAGCAGTACTTC	CASSLASGGAPNEQYF
TRBV7-2	.	TRBJ2-7	.	TGTGCCAGCACCAAAGGGGACTTCATCTCCTACGAGCAGTACTTC	CASTKGDFISYEQYF
TRBV11-3	.	TRBJ2-1	.	TGTGCCAGCAGCCCCCGGCTCAATGAGCAGTTCTTC	CASSPRLNEQFF
TRBV7-9	TRBD2	TRBJ2-4	once	TGTGCCAGCAGCTTACAAGCTAGCGGGGTGTACTTC	CASSLQASGVYF